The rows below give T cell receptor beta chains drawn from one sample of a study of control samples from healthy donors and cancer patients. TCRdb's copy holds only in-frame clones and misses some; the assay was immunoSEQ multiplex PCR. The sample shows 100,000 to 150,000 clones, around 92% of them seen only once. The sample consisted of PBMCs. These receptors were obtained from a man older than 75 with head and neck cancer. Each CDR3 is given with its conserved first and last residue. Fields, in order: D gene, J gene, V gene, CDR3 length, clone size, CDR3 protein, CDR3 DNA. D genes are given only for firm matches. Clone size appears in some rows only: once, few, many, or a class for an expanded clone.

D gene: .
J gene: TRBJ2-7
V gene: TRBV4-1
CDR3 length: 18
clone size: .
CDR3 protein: CASSQDARLGDNGYEQYF
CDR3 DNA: TGCGCCAGCAGCCAAGACGCTAGGTTGGGGGACAATGGCTACGAGCAGTACTTC

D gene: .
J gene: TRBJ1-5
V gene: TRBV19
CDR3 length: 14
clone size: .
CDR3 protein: CASRPGGSNQPQHF
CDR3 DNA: TGTGCCAGTCGCCCGGGGGGAAGCAATCAGCCCCAGCATTTT

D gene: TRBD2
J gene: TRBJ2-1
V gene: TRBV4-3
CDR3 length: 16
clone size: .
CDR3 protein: CASSQVGSGSYNEQFF
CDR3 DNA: TGCGCCAGCAGCCAAGTGGGTAGCGGGAGTTACAATGAGCAGTTCTTC

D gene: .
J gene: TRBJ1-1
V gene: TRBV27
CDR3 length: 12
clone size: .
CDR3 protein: CASTDYRVRAFF
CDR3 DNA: TGTGCCAGCACCGATTACAGGGTGCGTGCTTTCTTT

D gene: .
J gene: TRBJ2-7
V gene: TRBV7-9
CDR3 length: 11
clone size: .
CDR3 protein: CASSPKYEQYF
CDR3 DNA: TGTGCCAGCAGCCCAAAGTACGAGCAGTACTTC

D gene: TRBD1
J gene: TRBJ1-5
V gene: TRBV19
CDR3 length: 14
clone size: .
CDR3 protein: CASSTTGGIQPQHF
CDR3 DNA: TGTGCCAGTAGTACGACAGGGGGCATTCAGCCCCAGCATTTT

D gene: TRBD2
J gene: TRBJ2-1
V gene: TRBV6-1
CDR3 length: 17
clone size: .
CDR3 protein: CASSDLYGTSARNEQFF
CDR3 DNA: TGTGCCAGCAGTGATTTGTACGGGACTAGCGCAAGGAATGAGCAGTTCTTC

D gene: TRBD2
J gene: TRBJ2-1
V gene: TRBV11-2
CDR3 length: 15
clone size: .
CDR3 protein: CASSLDAGGYNEQFF
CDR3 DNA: TGTGCCAGCAGCTTAGACGCGGGAGGGTACAATGAGCAGTTCTTC

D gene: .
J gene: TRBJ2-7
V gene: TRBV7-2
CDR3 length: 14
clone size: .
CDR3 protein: CASSREFGDYEQYF
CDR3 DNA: TGTGCCAGCAGCAGGGAATTCGGTGACTACGAGCAGTACTTC

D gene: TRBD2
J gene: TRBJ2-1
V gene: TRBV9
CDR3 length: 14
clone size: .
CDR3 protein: CASSVLAGSNEQFF
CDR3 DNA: TGTGCCAGCAGCGTGCTAGCGGGATCCAATGAGCAGTTCTTC

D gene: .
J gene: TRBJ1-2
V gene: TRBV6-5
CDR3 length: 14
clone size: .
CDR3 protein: CASKGGRANYGYTF
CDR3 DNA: TGTGCCAGCAAAGGGGGGAGGGCTAACTATGGCTACACCTTC

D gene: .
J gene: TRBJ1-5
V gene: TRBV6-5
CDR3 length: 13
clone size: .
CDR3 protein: CASTGSLYQPQHF
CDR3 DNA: TGTGCCAGCACCGGGAGCCTGTATCAGCCCCAGCATTTT

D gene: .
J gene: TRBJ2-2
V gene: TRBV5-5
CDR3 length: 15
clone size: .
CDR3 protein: CASSSRAPNTGELFF
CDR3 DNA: TGTGCCAGCAGCTCCCGCGCCCCAAACACCGGGGAGCTGTTTTTT

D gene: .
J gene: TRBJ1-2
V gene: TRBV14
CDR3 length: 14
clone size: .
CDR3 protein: CASSQGTGYYGYTF
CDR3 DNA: TGTGCCAGCAGCCAAGGAACAGGGTACTATGGCTACACCTTC

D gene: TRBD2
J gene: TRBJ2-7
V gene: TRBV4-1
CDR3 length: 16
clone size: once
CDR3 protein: CASSQAASGISYEQYF
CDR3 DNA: TGCGCCAGCAGCCAAGCCGCTAGCGGGATATCCTACGAGCAGTACTTC

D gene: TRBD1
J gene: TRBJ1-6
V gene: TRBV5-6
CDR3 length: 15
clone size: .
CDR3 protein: CASSGPGTVNSPLHF
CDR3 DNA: TGTGCCAGCAGCGGACCCGGGACAGTTAATTCACCCCTCCACTTT

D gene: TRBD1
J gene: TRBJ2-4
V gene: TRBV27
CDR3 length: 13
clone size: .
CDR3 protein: CASRGQGWNIQYF
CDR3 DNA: TGTGCCAGCAGGGGACAGGGGTGGAACATTCAGTACTTC

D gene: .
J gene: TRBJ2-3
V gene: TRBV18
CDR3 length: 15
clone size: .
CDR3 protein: CASSPGAGNKDTQYF
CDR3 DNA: TGTGCCAGCTCACCGGGCGCGGGGAACAAGGATACGCAGTATTTT

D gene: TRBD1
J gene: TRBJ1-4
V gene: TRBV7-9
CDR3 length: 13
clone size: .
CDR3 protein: CASKQGANEKLFF
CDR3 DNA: TGTGCCAGCAAGCAGGGGGCTAATGAAAAACTGTTTTTT

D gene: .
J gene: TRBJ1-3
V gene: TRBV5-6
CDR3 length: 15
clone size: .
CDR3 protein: CASSLRLFSGNTIYF
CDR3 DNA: TGTGCCAGCAGCTTGCGGCTCTTCTCTGGAAACACCATATATTTT

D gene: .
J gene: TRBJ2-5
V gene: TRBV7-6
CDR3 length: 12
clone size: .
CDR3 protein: CASSPGPGTQYF
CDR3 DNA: TGTGCCAGCAGCCCTGGACCTGGGACCCAGTACTTC

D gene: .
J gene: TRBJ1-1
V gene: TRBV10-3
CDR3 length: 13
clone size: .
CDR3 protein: CALRPAMGSEAFF
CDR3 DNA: TGTGCCCTCAGACCGGCGATGGGGTCTGAAGCTTTCTTT

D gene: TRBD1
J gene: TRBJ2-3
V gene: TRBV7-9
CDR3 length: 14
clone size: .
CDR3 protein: CASSPTGSTDTQYF
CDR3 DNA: TGTGCCAGCAGCCCGACAGGGAGCACAGATACGCAGTATTTT

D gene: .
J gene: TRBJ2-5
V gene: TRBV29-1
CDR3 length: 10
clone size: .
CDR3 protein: CSVRIETQYF
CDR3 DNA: TGCAGCGTTCGGATAGAGACCCAGTACTTC

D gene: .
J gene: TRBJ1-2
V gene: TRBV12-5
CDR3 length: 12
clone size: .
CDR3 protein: CASGLGEYGYTF
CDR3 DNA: TGTGCTAGTGGTTTAGGGGAATATGGCTACACCTTC

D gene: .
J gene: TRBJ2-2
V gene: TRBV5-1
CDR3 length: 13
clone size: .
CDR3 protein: CASSQDPTGELFF
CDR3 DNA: TGCGCCAGCAGTCAGGACCCCACCGGGGAGCTGTTTTTT

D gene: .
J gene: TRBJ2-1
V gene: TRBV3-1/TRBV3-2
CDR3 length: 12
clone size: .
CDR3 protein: CASRPRYGEQFF
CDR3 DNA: TGTGCCAGCAGACCAAGGTATGGGGAGCAGTTCTTC

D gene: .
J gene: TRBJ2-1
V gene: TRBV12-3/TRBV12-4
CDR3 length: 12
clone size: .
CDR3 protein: CASSSPFNEQFF
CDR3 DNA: TGTGCCAGCTCCTCGCCGTTCAATGAGCAGTTCTTC

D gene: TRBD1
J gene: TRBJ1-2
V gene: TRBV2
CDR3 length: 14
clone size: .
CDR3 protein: CASTLDRGQYGYTF
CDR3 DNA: TGTGCCAGCACTCTGGACAGGGGGCAATATGGCTACACCTTC

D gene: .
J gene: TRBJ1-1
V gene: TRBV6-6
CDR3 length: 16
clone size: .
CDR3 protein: CASSYTPWVPNTEAFF
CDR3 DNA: TGTGCCAGCAGTTACACCCCTTGGGTCCCAAACACTGAAGCTTTCTTT